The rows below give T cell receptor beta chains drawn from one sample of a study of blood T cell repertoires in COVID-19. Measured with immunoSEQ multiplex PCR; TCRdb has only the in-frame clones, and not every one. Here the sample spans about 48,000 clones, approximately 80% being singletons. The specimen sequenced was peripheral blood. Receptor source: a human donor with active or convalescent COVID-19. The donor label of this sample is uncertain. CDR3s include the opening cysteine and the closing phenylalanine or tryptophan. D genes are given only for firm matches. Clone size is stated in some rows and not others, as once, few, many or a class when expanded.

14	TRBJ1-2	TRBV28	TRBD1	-	CASTGQGGNYGYTF	TGTGCCAGCACCGGACAGGGCGGTAACTATGGCTACACCTTC
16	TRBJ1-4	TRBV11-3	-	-	CASSLDRGGANEKLFF	TGTGCCAGCAGCTTAGATCGGGGAGGGGCTAATGAAAAACTGTTTTTT
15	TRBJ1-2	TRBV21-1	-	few	CASSKAPTGGRNCTF	TGTGCCAGCAGCAAAGCTCCGACAGGGGGAAGAAATTGCACCTTC
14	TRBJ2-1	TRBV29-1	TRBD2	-	CSVAITSGRNEQFF	TGCAGCGTTGCCATCACTAGCGGGAGGAATGAGCAGTTCTTC
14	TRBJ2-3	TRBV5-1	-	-	CASSSDSPTDTQYF	TGCGCCAGCAGCTCGGACAGCCCCACAGATACGCAGTATTTT
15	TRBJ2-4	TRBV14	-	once	CASSPTAENKNIQYF	TGTGCCAGCAGCCCTACCGCGGAGAACAAAAACATTCAGTACTTC
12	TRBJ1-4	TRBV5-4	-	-	CASSSPGEKLFF	TGTGCCAGCAGCTCCCCAGGTGAAAAACTGTTTTTT
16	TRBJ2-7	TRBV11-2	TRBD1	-	CASSPPRRDRKDEQYF	TGTGCCAGCAGCCCCCCCCGTAGGGACAGGAAGGACGAGCAGTACTTC
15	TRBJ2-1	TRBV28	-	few	CASSLGGSSYNEQFF	TGTGCCAGCAGTTTAGGCGGAAGCTCCTACAATGAGCAGTTCTTC
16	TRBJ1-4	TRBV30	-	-	CAWNPPRGGLSEKLFF	TGTGCCTGGAATCCTCCACGGGGGGGACTCAGCGAAAAACTGTTTTTT
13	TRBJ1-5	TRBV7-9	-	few	CASSLQVNQPQHF	TGTGCCAGCAGCTTACAGGTTAATCAGCCCCAGCATTTT
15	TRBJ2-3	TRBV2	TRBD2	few	CASRASGSFTDTQYF	TGTGCCAGCCGGGCTAGCGGGAGTTTCACAGATACGCAGTATTTT
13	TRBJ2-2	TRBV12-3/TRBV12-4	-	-	CASIKQGTGELFF	TGTGCCAGCATTAAACAGGGAACCGGGGAGCTGTTTTTT
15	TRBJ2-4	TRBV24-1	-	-	CATSDSGRGENIQYF	TGTGCCACCAGTGACTCAGGGAGGGGGGAAAACATTCAGTACTTC
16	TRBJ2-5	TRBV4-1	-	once	CASSHDMTALGETQYF	TGCGCCAGCAGCCATGATATGACAGCCTTGGGAGAGACCCAGTACTTC
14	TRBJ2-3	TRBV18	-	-	CASSPRADTDTQYF	TGTGCCAGCTCGCCGAGAGCGGACACAGATACGCAGTATTTT
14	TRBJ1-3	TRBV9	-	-	CASSVGQEGNTIYF	TGTGCCAGCAGCGTAGGACAGGAGGGAAACACCATATATTTT
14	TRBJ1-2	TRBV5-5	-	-	CASSPVSGDYGYTF	TGTGCCAGCAGCCCGGTATCGGGGGACTATGGCTACACCTTC
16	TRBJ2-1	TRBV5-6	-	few	CASSWRPRKAYNEQFF	TGTGCCAGCAGCTGGAGGCCTAGGAAGGCCTACAATGAGCAGTTCTTC
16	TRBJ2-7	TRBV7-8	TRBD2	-	CASSLTRLAGVYEQYF	TGTGCCAGCAGCTTAACTAGACTAGCGGGGGTATACGAGCAGTACTTC
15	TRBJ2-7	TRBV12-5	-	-	CASGLGESPPYEQYF	TGTGCTAGTGGCCTAGGAGAGTCTCCCCCCTACGAGCAGTACTTC
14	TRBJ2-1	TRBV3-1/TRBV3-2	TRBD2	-	CASSRTSGSKEQFF	TGTGCCAGCAGCCGCACTAGCGGGAGTAAGGAGCAGTTCTTC
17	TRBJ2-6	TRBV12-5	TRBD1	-	CASGPATGISGANVLTF	TGTGCTAGTGGTCCCGCGACAGGGATCTCTGGGGCCAACGTCCTGACTTTC
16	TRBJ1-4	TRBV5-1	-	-	CASSLRSQGSGEKLFF	TGCGCCAGCAGCTTGAGGTCCCAGGGATCCGGTGAAAAACTGTTTTTT
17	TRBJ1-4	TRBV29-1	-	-	CSVHLGGSYSTNEKLFF	TGCAGCGTCCACCTTGGGGGCAGCTACTCAACTAATGAAAAACTGTTTTTT
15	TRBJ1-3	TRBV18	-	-	CASSPPARGGNTIYF	TGTGCCAGCTCACCACCGGCCAGGGGTGGAAACACCATATATTTT
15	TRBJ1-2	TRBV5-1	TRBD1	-	CASSSQGVLENGYTF	TGCGCCAGCAGCTCACAGGGGGTCTTAGAGAATGGCTACACCTTC
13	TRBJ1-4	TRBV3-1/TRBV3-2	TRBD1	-	CASSRQGREKLFF	TGTGCCAGCAGCCGACAGGGAAGAGAAAAACTGTTTTTT
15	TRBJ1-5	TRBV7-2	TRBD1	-	CASSRGQGNNQPQHF	TGTGCCAGCAGCCGCGGACAGGGTAATAATCAGCCCCAGCATTTT
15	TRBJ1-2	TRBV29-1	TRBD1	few	CSVGLQGARLSGYTF	TGCAGCGTGGGACTACAGGGGGCGCGGTTGTCTGGCTACACCTTC
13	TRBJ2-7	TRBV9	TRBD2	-	CASSTGLPYEQYF	TGTGCCAGCAGCACGGGACTACCCTACGAGCAGTACTTC
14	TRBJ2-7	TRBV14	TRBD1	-	CASSVGQGSYEQYF	TGTGCCAGCAGCGTTGGACAGGGGTCCTACGAGCAGTACTTC
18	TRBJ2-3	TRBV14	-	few	CASSQKVTGSLSTDTQYF	TGTGCCAGCAGCCAAAAAGTTACCGGGTCCCTTAGCACAGATACGCAGTATTTT
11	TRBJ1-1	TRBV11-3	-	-	CASSLLGEAFF	TGTGCCAGCAGCCTACTAGGAGAAGCTTTCTTT
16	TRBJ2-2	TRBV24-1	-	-	CATSDLKQVFTGELFF	TGTGCCACCAGTGACTTAAAGCAGGTTTTCACCGGGGAGCTGTTTTTT
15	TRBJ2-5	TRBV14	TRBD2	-	CASSHLAGDQETQYF	TGTGCCAGCAGCCATCTAGCGGGGGACCAAGAGACCCAGTACTTC
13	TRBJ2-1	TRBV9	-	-	CASSVGPLSHGFF	TGTGCCAGCAGCGTGGGCCCTTTATCCCACGGGTTCTTC